The present T cell receptor (beta chain) was sequenced within a study of PD-L1 blockade in urothelial cancer. Specified time point: pretreatment peripheral blood. Some clones are missing from TCRdb's copy, which holds only in-frame ones; the method was immunoSEQ multiplex PCR. This sample carries under 95,000 clones, 65% to 85% of them seen once, and the ten largest clones take around 2%. This CDR3 is built from 15 residues. The V segment lost 3 bases and the J segment 4 bases; nucleotides outside the gene matches: 4. Per the germline V gene, CDR1 is SGHTA and CDR2 is FQGNSA. The sequences come from PBMCs, collected around atezolizumab (anti-PD-L1) treatment. The gene calls are TRBV7-2 and TRBJ2-3; 10 bases are shared with TRBD2. The sequence was obtained from a man between 60 and 75 years old with urothelial cancer. CDR3 region: CASSFGLADADTQYF. CDR3 nucleotides: TGTGCCAGCAGCTTTGGACTAGCGGATGCAGATACGCAGTATTTT.